This T cell receptor (beta chain) is from a study of spatial heterogeneity in lung cancer. Specified time point: sample taken at primary tumor resection. In each case, whole RNA from tumor, nontumor lung or frozen PBMC was sequenced unsorted. This clonotype is categorized as medium-sized. The CDR3 consists of 14 residues. Germline CDR1 and CDR2: SGHAT and FQNNGV. The V end lost 6 bases, the J end lost 0 bases, and 10 bases lay between the germline ends. TCRdb independently ran MiXCR on the 5' RACE reads; one entry per CDR3 protein. This table holds some 2,200 distinct CDR3 sequences, 17% found once. The genes are TRBV11-2 and TRBJ2-3; D is tentatively TRBD1 or TRBD2 (5 bases each). This sequence originates from a male donor with early-stage non-small cell lung cancer. The source was PBMCs, collected at surgery. CDR3 in amino acids: CASRRGPSTDTQYF. The CDR3 nucleotides are TGTGCCAGCAGGAGGGGCCCTAGCACAGATACGCAGTATTTT.